The source of this T cell receptor beta chain is a study of OX40 agonist ivuxolimab in advanced cancers. Study summary: Over 30% of patients had received prior checkpoint inhibitor therapy.

Measured with immunoSEQ multiplex PCR; TCRdb has only the in-frame clones, and not every one. The sample lists about 62,000 clones; roughly 88% were seen once. This receptor was taken from an adult with an advanced solid tumor such as melanoma, head and neck, liver or kidney cancer. Sequences were derived from CD4+ or CD8+ T cells sorted from blood, sampled in a trial of the OX40 agonist ivuxolimab.

CDR3 DNA sequence: TGTGCCAGCAGCTTTAGTCCTAGCTCCTACAATGAGCAGTTCTTC. It is translated as CASSFSPSSYNEQFF. The chain is built from TRBV11-2 and TRBJ2-1; D uncertain. Germline CDR1 and CDR2: SGHAT and FQNNGV. V was pared by 3 bases and J by 0 bases, with 9 bases between. This CDR3 has 15 residues. Drawing the rest from reference TRBV11-2 and TRBJ2-1, the complete variable domain is EAGVAQSPRYKIIEKRQSVAFWCNPISGHATLYWYQQILGQGPKLLIQFQNNGVVDDSQLPKDRFSAERLKGVDSTLKIQPAKLEDSAVYLCASSFSPSSYNEQFFGPGTRLTVL.